The T cell receptor beta chain under discussion was sequenced for a study of molecular identifiers for immune sequencing clone quantification. One entry per CDR3 protein, called by TCRdb with MiXCR from the PCR reads. The data hold approximately 100,000 distinct CDR3 sequences, with around a third observed a single time. Trimming at V came to 8 bases and at J to 4 bases, leaving 6 bases not matched to a gene. The CDR3 covers 12 residues. Germline CDR1 and CDR2: DFQATT and SNEGSKA (reference sequence). There are a few counts of this clonotype. The specimen was naive CD8+ T cells from blood, with Jurkat cell RNA spiked in. Subset given: FACS-sorted CD8+CD4-CCR7+CD45RA+ naive T cells. This chain links TRBV20-1 with TRBJ2-3, with 7 bases that match TRBD2. The source is a human donor in good health. Some libraries in this study had Jurkat cell RNA spiked in. The CDR3 DNA sequence: TGCAGTACGCTCCGGGGGGCAGATACGCAGTATTTT. This codes for CSTLRGADTQYF.